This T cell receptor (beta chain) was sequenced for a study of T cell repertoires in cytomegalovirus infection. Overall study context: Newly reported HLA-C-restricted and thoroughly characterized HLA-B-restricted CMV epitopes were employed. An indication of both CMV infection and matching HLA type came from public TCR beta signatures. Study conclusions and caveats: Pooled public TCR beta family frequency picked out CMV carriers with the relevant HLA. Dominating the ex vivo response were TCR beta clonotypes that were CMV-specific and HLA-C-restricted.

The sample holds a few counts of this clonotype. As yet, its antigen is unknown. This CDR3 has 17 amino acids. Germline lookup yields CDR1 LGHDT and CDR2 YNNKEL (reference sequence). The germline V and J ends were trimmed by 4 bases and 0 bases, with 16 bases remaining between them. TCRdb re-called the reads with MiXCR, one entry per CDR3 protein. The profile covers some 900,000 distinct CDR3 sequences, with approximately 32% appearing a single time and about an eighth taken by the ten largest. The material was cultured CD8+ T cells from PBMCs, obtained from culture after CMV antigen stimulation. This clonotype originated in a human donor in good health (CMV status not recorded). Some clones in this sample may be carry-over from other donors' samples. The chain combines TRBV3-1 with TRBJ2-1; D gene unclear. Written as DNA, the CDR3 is TGTGCCAGCAGCCGCCTAGTGGTCCCGAGCTCCTACAATGAGCAGTTCTTC. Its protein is CASSRLVVPSSYNEQFF.